This TCR beta chain comes out of a study of blood T cell repertoires in COVID-19. As processed by the authors: The assay estimated nucleated cells by amplifying reference gene primers. The repertoire was sequenced with immunoSEQ multiplex PCR; TCRdb's copy has only in-frame clones and lacks some. V and J calls and clone size are those listed in that table; D and trimming were worked out from the DNA. The sample yields approximately 190,000 clones, under 85% seen once. The V and J ends lost 7 bases and 5 bases respectively, with 11 bases between them. CDR3 length equals 12 residues. Germline V gene lookup returns CDR1 SNHLY and CDR2 FYNNEI.

J is TRBJ2-5 and V is TRBV2; tentative D call: TRBD2 (5 bases). This TCR came from a woman aged 40 to 50 with acute or convalescent COVID-19. Input material: peripheral blood. CDR3 DNA sequence: TGTGCCAGCACGCCTAGCCGGGAGACCCAGTACTTC. Amino acid sequence: CASTPSRETQYF.